This T cell receptor beta chain was retrieved from a study of OX40 agonist ivuxolimab in advanced cancers. Overall study context: Ivuxolimab, an antibody acting as an agonist of OX40 (CD134), was used to treat patients. Three patients showed partial responses: one hepatocellular carcinoma and two cutaneous melanoma cases. Points from the study as a whole: In the expanded peripheral T cells, antigen specificity was never determined.

CDR1 is SGHTA and CDR2 is FQGTGA in the germline V gene. The CDR3 length is 16 residues. Comment on this clone: The antigen remains undetermined.

This table comes from immunoSEQ multiplex PCR, and its TCRdb copy is limited to in-frame clones, with some not included. The sample has 100,000 to 150,000 clones; 90% are singletons. The origin of this receptor is an adult with an advanced solid tumor such as melanoma, head and neck, liver or kidney cancer. This chain connects TRBV7-3 to TRBJ2-5; TRBD1 or TRBD2 may be the D gene (6 bases each). The DNA matches TRBJ2-7 better at its end, which makes the J call doubtful. The material was CD4+ or CD8+ T cells sorted from blood, obtained in a trial of the OX40 agonist ivuxolimab. The CDR3 nucleotides read TGTGCCAGCAGACTCAACGGGGGCGCAGGTTCCTACGAGCAGTACTTC. Its translation: CASRLNGGAGSYEQYF.